The next 21 T cell receptor beta chains were all read from a single sample in a study of shared clonotypes between healthy human individuals. The protocol was immunoSEQ multiplex PCR, while the TCRdb copy is restricted to in-frame clones and leaves out a portion. The sample consists of about 2.3 million clones, 85% to 95% of them appearing once. The specimen sequenced was naive CD4+ T cells from PBMCs. Subset denoted: CD45RA+ positively selected. Every receptor here comes from a man aged 18 to 29 in good health. Some clones in this sample may be carry-over from other donors' samples.

CDR3 sequence (DNA): TGTGCCAGCAGCCCTAGTCAACAGGGTTTTCGAAACACTGAAGCTTTCTTT. It translates to CASSPSQQGFRNTEAFF. V and J are TRBV7-2 and TRBJ1-1, with D possibly matching TRBD1 (6 bases). Trimming removed 5 bases from V and 2 bases from J, with 21 bases in between. The germline V gene has CDR1 SGHTA and CDR2 FQGNSA. The CDR3 length is 17 residues.

The chain employs TRBV7-2 and TRBJ1-4; perhaps TRBD1 as D (5 bases). The CDR3 is 13 amino acids. CDR1 SGHTA and CDR2 FQGNSA come from the germline V gene. V was cut by 6 bases and J by 1 base, with 6 bases left in between. The DNA for the CDR3 is TGTGCCAGCAGGGACATAACTAATGAAAAACTGTTTTTT. Residues: CASRDITNEKLFF.

V is TRBV27 and J is TRBJ2-5; 9 nucleotides agree with TRBD1. The CDR3 length is 14 residues. V shed 5 bases, J shed 1 base, and the junction held 2 bases outside the gene matches. The germline CDR1 and CDR2 sequences are MNHEY and SMNVEV (reference sequence). In nucleotides, the CDR3 is TGTGCCAGCAGTCTGACAGGGGGCCAAGAGACCCAGTACTTC. Translating gives CASSLTGGQETQYF.

The gene calls are TRBV15 and TRBJ2-5, with 10 bases aligning to TRBD1. Germline V gives CDR1 LNHNV, CDR2 YYDKDF (reference sequence). The CDR3 contains 17 residues. The ends lost 1 base at V and 4 bases at J; junction bases unmatched: 9. As DNA, the CDR3 is TGTGCCACCAGCAGAGGGGGGACAGGGGAGCGGGTAGAGACCCAGTACTTC. Protein product: CATSRGGTGERVETQYF. The variable domain in full, with the rest retrieved from reference TRBV15 and TRBJ2-5, is DAMVIQNPRYQVTQFGKPVTLSCSQTLNHNVMYWYQQKSSQAPKLLFHYYDKDFNNEADTPDNFQSRRPNTSFCFLDIRSPGLGDTAMYLCATSRGGTGERVETQYFGPGTRLLVL.

Details on this clone: Distinct nucleotide sequences in the sample also encode this CDR3. The chain has TRBV18 and TRBJ2-3; 10 bases map to TRBD2. Germline V gene lookup returns CDR1 KGHSH and CDR2 LQKENI. V was clipped by 3 bases and J by 0 bases; unmatched bases: 3. The CDR3 consists of 16 residues. The CDR3 reads CASSPRTSGSTDTQYF. CDR3 sequence (DNA): TGTGCCAGCTCACCTAGGACTAGCGGTAGCACAGATACGCAGTATTTT.

V and J are TRBV28 and TRBJ1-2, with 8 bases lining up with TRBD1. Trimming cost V 3 bases and J 8 bases; bases outside gene matches: 14. The CDR3 is 16 amino acids. From germline, CDR1 is MDHEN and CDR2 SYDVKM. DNA of the CDR3: TGTGCCAGCAGTTTTGGACAGGGAGGGCTAAAGAAAGGCTACACCTTC. This encodes CASSFGQGGLKKGYTF.

The chain uses TRBV30 and TRBJ2-7; D is perhaps TRBD1 (5 bases). The V gene lost 7 bases and the J gene lost 1 base, with 11 bases spanning the gap. CDR1 and CDR2 (germline): GTSNPN, SVGIG (reference sequence). The CDR3 totals 12 residues. The CDR3 sequence: CASQAGSYEQYF. CDR3 coding DNA: TGTGCCTCCCAGGCAGGGTCCTACGAGCAGTACTTC.

V and J are TRBV9 and TRBJ2-5; 7 bases map to TRBD1. V was clipped by 4 bases and J by 4 bases; unmatched bases: 10. Germline CDR1 reads SGDLS; CDR2 reads YYNGEE. There are 15 residues in the CDR3. CDR3 nucleotide sequence: TGTGCCAGCAGCCCCCTATCCCCAGGGGGAGAGACCCAGTACTTC. It translates to CASSPLSPGGETQYF.

The V gene is TRBV5-5, the J gene TRBJ2-3; D is ambiguous. This CDR3 is built from 16 residues. V lost 0 bases and J lost 0, with 11 bases in between. Germline V gene data show CDR1 as SGHKS and CDR2 as YYEKEE (reference sequence). The CDR3 spells CASSLAARPSTDTQYF. CDR3 nucleotides: TGTGCCAGCAGCTTGGCCGCACGACCTAGCACAGATACGCAGTATTTT.

The gene calls are TRBV28 and TRBJ2-7; TRBD2 matches 12 bases. Germline assignment: CDR1 MDHEN and CDR2 SYDVKM. This CDR3 has 15 residues. V shed 8 bases and J 5 bases; nucleotides not matched to a gene: 10. The chain's CDR3 is CASGERLAGDHEQYF. CDR3 DNA sequence: TGTGCCAGCGGCGAACGACTAGCGGGAGACCACGAGCAGTACTTC.

The chain uses TRBV10-2 and TRBJ1-5, with a weak D call TRBD1 (5 bases). Trimming cost V 4 bases and J 4 bases, with 8 bases left between them. There are 13 residues in the CDR3. The germline gives CDR1 WSHSY, CDR2 SAAADI. The CDR3 region has the DNA TGCGCCAGCAGTGGACAGACTAATCAGCCCCAGCATTTT. This translates into CASSGQTNQPQHF.

The chain couples TRBV5-1 to TRBJ1-4, with D possibly being TRBD1 (6 bases). V was cut by 3 bases and J by 4 bases, with 13 bases left in between. Germline CDR1 SGHRS, CDR2 YFSETQ. The CDR3 extends over 15 amino acids. The CDR3 here is CASSSRGFGNEKLFF. The CDR3 coding sequence is TGCGCCAGCAGCTCCAGGGGATTCGGTAATGAAAAACTGTTTTTT.

The V and J genes are TRBV10-1 and TRBJ2-7; no clear D gene. Germline CDR1 reads WNHNN; CDR2 reads SYGVQD (reference sequence). The CDR3 runs to 14 residues. V was cut by 6 bases and J by 1 base, with 13 bases left in between. The CDR3 sequence: CASRTRSLSYEQYF. The CDR3 DNA follows: TGCGCCAGCAGGACCAGGAGTCTTTCCTACGAGCAGTACTTC.

CDR3 sequence: CASSKGSLSSGNTIYF. The CDR3 nucleotides read TGTGCCAGTAGTAAGGGCAGCCTTAGCTCTGGAAACACCATATATTTT. The chain joins TRBV19 to TRBJ1-3, with D hard to call. V shed 4 bases and J shed 0 bases, with 13 bases lying between them. In germline, CDR1 is LNHDA, CDR2 SQIVND (reference sequence). The CDR3 spans 16 residues. Full variable domain (remainder filled in from reference TRBV19 and TRBJ1-3): DGGITQSPKYLFRKEGQNVTLSCEQNLNHDAMYWYRQDPGQGLRLIYYSQIVNDFQKGDIAEGYSVSREKKESFPLTVTSAQKNPTAFYLCASSKGSLSSGNTIYFGEGSWLTVV.

The V gene is TRBV28, the J gene TRBJ2-7; the match to TRBD2 covers 11 bases. CDR3 length: 14 residues. J gave up 7 bases and V 6 bases, and 8 bases lay outside the gene matches. The germline V gene has CDR1 MDHEN and CDR2 SYDVKM. Here the CDR3 reads CASRPLAGVGEQYF. The CDR3, as DNA: TGTGCCAGCAGGCCACTAGCGGGAGTGGGGGAGCAGTACTTC.

The CDR3 loop reads CASSPLHVNTIYF. The CDR3 region has the DNA TGTGCCAGCAGCCCCCTCCACGTAAACACCATATATTTT. The rearrangement joins TRBV7-2 to TRBJ1-3, with unresolved D. The CDR3 loop spans 13 amino acids. Germline lookup yields CDR1 SGHTA and CDR2 FQGNSA. V was shortened by 5 bases and J by 6 bases, with 11 bases between the two germline ends.

The chain joins TRBV19 to TRBJ2-3; D gene unclear. This CDR3 region has 14 residues. Between the trimmed V and J ends, which lost 7 bases and 2 bases, there was a span of 13 bases. Germline V gives CDR1 LNHDA, CDR2 SQIVND (reference sequence). The CDR3 loop reads CASNRNRLTDTQYF. CDR3 bases: TGTGCCAGTAATCGGAATCGCCTCACAGATACGCAGTATTTT.

This chain uses TRBV7-2 with TRBJ2-2, with 8 bases identical to TRBD1. V shed 5 bases and J 3 bases; nucleotides not matched to a gene: 14. Germline values: CDR1 SGHTA, CDR2 FQGNSA. CDR3 length equals 18 residues. CDR3 bases: TGTGCCAGCAGCCTTAGATGGCAGGGACAGGCGTACACCGGGGAGCTGTTTTTT. This gives the protein CASSLRWQGQAYTGELFF.

The chain links TRBV10-3 to TRBJ2-4; TRBD2 matches 12 bases. The germline V gene encodes CDR1 ENHRY and CDR2 SYGVKD. The CDR3 is 20 residues long. V was clipped by 1 base and J by 0 bases; unmatched bases: 10. The CDR3 loop is CAISEFGLAGQGIAKNIQYF. The CDR3 coding sequence is TGTGCCATCAGTGAGTTCGGACTAGCGGGGCAGGGGATAGCCAAAAACATTCAGTACTTC.

The CDR3 DNA sequence: TGCGCCAGCAGCTTGGTTGGGACACTCAATGAGCAGTTCTTC. Protein: CASSLVGTLNEQFF. V is TRBV5-1 and J is TRBJ2-1; D possibly corresponds to TRBD1 (6 bases). CDR1 is SGHRS, CDR2 YFSETQ, per germline. The germline V and J ends were trimmed by 0 bases and 6 bases, with 10 bases remaining between them. This CDR3 spans 14 amino acids.

Regarding this clone: Other nucleotide sequences in the sample specify the same CDR3. V usage is TRBV4-2 and J usage is TRBJ1-1, with TRBD1 identical over 7 bases. Germline V lookup: CDR1 LGHNA, CDR2 YNFKEQ. This CDR3 region has 14 residues. V was pared by 1 base and J by 5 bases, with 4 bases of the junction left unmatched. CDR3 protein: CASSQGQGETEAFF. For the CDR3, the DNA is TGTGCCAGCAGCCAAGGACAGGGCGAAACTGAAGCTTTCTTT.